Here is one T cell receptor beta chain with its context. The antigen is undetermined. The second PCR ran roughly 6 to 11 cycles with a sample-barcoded 5' primer and J-beta primers. In TCRdb, the 5' RACE reads were re-called with MiXCR into one record per CDR3 protein. The table shows 1.5 million to 1.8 million distinct CDR3 sequences, with approximately 42% occurring only once. This record belongs to a study of blood T cells in healthy people across ages. General study points: Diversity estimated from one million T cells was considered an underestimate. In the absence of known donor CMV status, changes in expanded clonotypes were possibly confounded.

Looked up from germline, CDR1 is SGHVS and CDR2 is FQNEAQ. The ends were cut back, 5 bases at V and 2 bases at J, with 9 bases in the middle. CDR3 length: 14 amino acids. A minimum of 5 micrograms of total RNA was extracted per sample. Material for sequencing was blood. The rearrangement uses TRBV7-8 and TRBJ1-4; no definite D call. This clonotype was sampled from a woman in her late teens or twenties in good health. The DNA for the CDR3 is TGTGCCAGCAGCGTCAGGAGGACTAATGAAAAACTGTTTTTT. This gives the protein CASSVRRTNEKLFF.